The TCR beta chain under discussion was sequenced for a study of vaccination effects on CD4 cells after COVID-19. Only in-frame clones appear in the TCRdb table, and some are missing; sequencing was by immunoSEQ multiplex PCR. The sample includes roughly 24,000 clones, 65% to 80% of them seen just once. ViraFEST expansion of antigen-specific CD4+ T cells with viral peptide pools preceded sequencing. Once cultured for approximately ten days, the cells underwent separation to obtain CD4+ T cells. The vaccine given was either BNT162b2 or mRNA-1273, in two doses. The CDR3 spans 15 residues. Germline V CDR1 and CDR2: KGHDR, SFDVKD. After removal of 6 bases from V and 5 bases from J, the junction contained 6 bases not matched to a gene. This clone is large. Antigen specificity is unknown. The study's findings and limits: Convalescent patients were few in the study, and early post-infection timepoints were absent. Clonal contraction was marked in infection- and vaccine-induced clones late after vaccination.

The chain recombines TRBV24-1 with TRBJ2-2, with 9 nucleotides matching TRBD1. This specimen consisted of CD4+ T cells from PBMCs cultured with HCoV-NL63 spike peptides, obtained after COVID-19 vaccination. The TCR originated in a human donor who received a COVID-19 vaccine. The CDR3 DNA reads as TGTGCCACCAGTCCGGGACAGGGACTGACCGGGGAGCTGTTTTTT. It codes for CATSPGQGLTGELFF.